This TCR beta chain originates from a study of blood T cell repertoires in COVID-19. Study-wide context: T cells, B-cell-depleted T cells, or PBMCs provided the cDNA or gDNA that served as material.

Profiling relied on immunoSEQ multiplex PCR, and the TCRdb table lists in-frame clones only, not all of them. Of 250,000 or so clones listed, about nine tenths are singletons. The length of the CDR3 is 18 residues. This receptor was taken from a woman between 40 and 55 years old who had recovered from COVID-19. The specimen sequenced was peripheral blood. The chain joins TRBV21-1 to TRBJ2-5; the DNA was not used to check the table's D call, TRBD2. TRBV21-1 is recorded as a pseudogene. The CDR3 DNA reads as TGTGCCAGCAGCGGGAAGAGAGCGGGACTAGCGGGAGTTGAGACCCAGTACTTC. It translates to CASSGKRAGLAGVETQYF.